The 10 T cell receptor beta chains below were found in one sample sequenced in a study of cytotoxic CD8 clonotypes in ibrutinib-treated CLL. The repertoire was sequenced with immunoSEQ multiplex PCR; TCRdb's copy has only in-frame clones and lacks some. Seen here are about 120,000 clones, 45% to 65% observed once, and the top ten hold more than 35%. The sequencing used PBMCs, collected after 24 months of ibrutinib treatment. Every receptor here comes from a human donor with chronic lymphocytic leukemia.

This clone came up a few times. V is TRBV7-2 and J is TRBJ2-7; the D is unclear. Germline values: CDR1 SGHTA, CDR2 FQGNSA. Trimming took off 5 bases at V and 2 bases at J, with 7 bases between the two ends. The CDR3 contains 12 residues. The CDR3 DNA is TGTGCCAGCAGCGCTGGGGCCTACGAGCAGTACTTC. Translating it yields CASSAGAYEQYF.

The chain combines TRBV5-1 with TRBJ2-7; 10 bases fit TRBD1. This CDR3 has 16 amino acids. The ends lost 3 bases at V and 2 bases at J; junction bases unmatched: 8. Germline V gene sequence: CDR1 SGHRS, CDR2 YFSETQ. The DNA for the CDR3 is TGCGCCAGCAGCTCGTTAGCCGGGACAGGGGCCTACGAGCAGTACTTC. It is translated as CASSSLAGTGAYEQYF.

This clone has only a few counts. The chain combines TRBV12-5 with TRBJ1-1, with D hard to call. V was cut by 0 bases and J by 11 bases, with 7 bases left in between. CDR1 is LGHNT, CDR2 FRNRAP, per germline. The CDR3 is made up of 11 amino acids. The CDR3 bases are TGTGCTAGTGGTTTGGTGGGTTGGGCTTTCTTT. Protein sequence: CASGLVGWAFF.

The V gene is TRBV30, the J gene TRBJ1-1; D is ambiguous. V gave up 0 bases and J gave up 10 bases, with 12 bases separating them. CDR3 length: 12 residues. Germline-derived CDR1 and CDR2 are GTSNPN and SVGIG (reference sequence). The CDR3 sequence: CAWSVQAKGAFF. For the CDR3, the DNA is TGTGCCTGGAGTGTGCAGGCCAAGGGAGCTTTCTTT. Supplemented by reference TRBV30 and TRBJ1-1, the full variable domain reads SQTIHQWPATLVQPVGSPLSLECTVEGTSNPNLYWYRQAAGRGLQLLFYSVGIGQISSEVPQNLSASRPQDRQFILSSKKLLLSDSGFYLCAWSVQAKGAFFGQGTRLTVV.

V is TRBV28 and J is TRBJ1-2, with D perhaps TRBD1 (5 bases). The CDR3 contains 14 residues. Looked up from germline, CDR1 is MDHEN and CDR2 is SYDVKM. The V gene lost 2 bases and the J gene lost 4 bases, with 11 bases spanning the gap. CDR3 nucleotides: TGTGCCAGCAGTTTAGGGGGGGGTAGCTATGGCTACACCTTC. As protein: CASSLGGGSYGYTF.

The chain employs TRBV18 and TRBJ1-2, with TRBD1 matching over 8 bases. This CDR3 has 18 amino acids. Germline V gene lookup returns CDR1 KGHSH and CDR2 LQKENI. V trimming: 2 bases; J trimming: 3 bases; junction bases outside the gene matches: 14. CDR3 protein: CASSPTLTGVLIDYGYTF. CDR3 in DNA: TGTGCCAGCTCACCAACTCTGACAGGGGTTTTGATCGACTATGGCTACACCTTC.

The chain is built from TRBV5-1 and TRBJ2-7, with 9 positions matching TRBD1. The CDR3 covers 15 residues. The germline gives CDR1 SGHRS, CDR2 YFSETQ. V was clipped by 0 bases and J by 5 bases; unmatched bases: 6. The CDR3, as DNA: TGCGCCAGCAGCTTGGCGGGACAGGGTACGGACGAGCAGTACTTC. Protein sequence: CASSLAGQGTDEQYF.

The rearrangement uses TRBV12-5 and TRBJ2-7, with a tentative D call TRBD2 (5 bases). V lost 4 bases to trimming and J lost 8 bases, with 18 bases between them. Germline lookup yields CDR1 LGHNT and CDR2 FRNRAP. The CDR3 is made up of 14 amino acids. The CDR3 sequence is CASGSAYLEGKQYF. The CDR3 bases are TGTGCTAGTGGTTCGGCCTATTTAGAGGGAAAGCAGTACTTC.

This chain joins TRBV6-6 and TRBJ2-1; TRBD1 agrees at 10 bases. The CDR3 has 14 residues. V trimming: 6 bases; J trimming: 7 bases; junction bases outside the gene matches: 6. Germline CDR1 and CDR2: MNHNY and SVGAGI (reference sequence). In DNA form, the CDR3 reads TGTGCCAGCAGCCTCGGACAGGGGGTGAATGAGCAGTTCTTC. Translating gives CASSLGQGVNEQFF.

V and J are TRBV7-2 and TRBJ1-2; D is uncertain. V lost 8 bases to trimming and J lost 8 bases, with 18 bases between them. Germline CDR1 reads SGHTA; CDR2 reads FQGNSA. The CDR3 is 13 amino acids. For the CDR3, the DNA is TGTGCCAGCTCCCAACTAGGGTCGAGGGGCTACACCTTC. Protein product: CASSQLGSRGYTF.